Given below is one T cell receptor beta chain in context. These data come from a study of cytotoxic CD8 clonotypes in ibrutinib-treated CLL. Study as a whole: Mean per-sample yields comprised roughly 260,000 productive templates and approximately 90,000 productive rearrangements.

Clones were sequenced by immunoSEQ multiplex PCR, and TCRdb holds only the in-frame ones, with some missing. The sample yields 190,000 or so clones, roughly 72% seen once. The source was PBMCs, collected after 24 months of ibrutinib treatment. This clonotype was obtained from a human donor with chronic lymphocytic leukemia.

CDR3 nucleotides: TGCGCCAGCAGCCCCTCGACGGTCTATGGCTACACCTTC. Protein sequence: CASSPSTVYGYTF. The J gene is TRBJ1-2, the V gene TRBV4-3; D gene uncertain. In germline, CDR1 is LGHNA, CDR2 YSLEER. V lost 4 bases and J 4 bases, leaving 10 bases between the germline ends. The CDR3 sequence is 13 residues long.